Each of the 4 T cell receptor beta chains below was sequenced from the same sample in a study of monozygotic twins with inflammatory bowel disease. TCRdb derives one entry per CDR3 protein from the 5' RACE reads, leaving out DNA. With some 99,000 distinct CDR3 sequences in the sample, the ten largest clones hold around 12%. Sequencing was performed on blood. These receptors originate from a human donor with ulcerative colitis or Crohn's disease, or a healthy co-twin of an affected twin (not recorded which).

The V gene is TRBV5-1, the J gene TRBJ2-3. Germline CDR1 SGHRS, CDR2 YFSETQ. The CDR3 contains 15 residues. The CDR3 here is CASSLGQTFTDTQYF. Drawing the rest from reference TRBV5-1 and TRBJ2-3, the complete variable domain is KAGVTQTPRYLIKTRGQQVTLSCSPISGHRSVSWYQQTPGQGLQFLFEYFSETQRNKGNFPGRFSGRQFSNSRSEMNVSTLELGDSALYLCASSLGQTFTDTQYFGPGTRLTVL.

The chain couples TRBV20-1 to TRBJ2-5; lacking DNA, the TRBD2 call made by TCRdb goes unchecked. Germline CDR1 and CDR2: DFQATT and SNEGSKA (reference sequence). The CDR3 covers 15 residues. CDR3 region: CSARDLRLAEETQYF.

The chain carries TRBV9 and TRBJ2-1. The germline V gene has CDR1 SGDLS and CDR2 YYNGEE. This CDR3 has 15 residues. The CDR3 region is CASSRTRSSYNEQFF.

The chain uses TRBV25-1 and TRBJ2-3; TCRdb's D gene call, TRBD2, goes unchecked for lack of DNA. Germline lookup yields CDR1 MGHDK and CDR2 SYGVNS. The CDR3 extends over 16 amino acids. CDR3 residues: CASSEIGLADTDTQYF.